This TCR beta chain appears in the sequencing data of a study of human T cells and chemical hapten exposure (dated by TCRdb to about 2021). For the study in its entirety: For sensitization, 2% DPC in acetone was applied to a 2 cm by 2 cm area of upper inner arm skin. In alopecia patients, the study followed how the peripheral blood TCR repertoire changed in vivo over primary and secondary sensitization to diphenylcyclopropenone (DPC), a hapten. Patch tests used Finn chambers with 0.01% DPC on the upper back, scored after 6 days by International Contact Dermatitis Research Group standards. Throughout the study period of roughly 24 weeks, patients also received therapeutic DPC doses to the scalp every week. Most of the patients in the cohort were female, and the cohort covered alopecia areata with under or over 50% scalp involvement, alopecia totalis and alopecia universalis. Libraries were pooled for sequencing, and per-sample TCR yields varied mainly because of small differences in library volumes within the pool. Blood was sampled from patients pre-sensitization (week 0) and at 2, 6 and about 24 weeks after DPC sensitization. Some 29 alopecia patients gave blood for TCR sequencing at one to four time points (pre-sensitization, 2, 6 and 24 weeks).

Points the paper makes about the study in general: Significantly more large CDR3 similarity clusters were formed by expanded TCRs than by pre-sensitization or healthy control sets, consistent with antigen-driven responses. All patients had alopecia, a presumed autoimmune disease, so their immune response might differ from that of healthy individuals. Patch test score correlated positively with the number of PT1 expanded TCRs, reaching significance at thresholds 8, 16 and 32 but not at 4. DPC sensitization did not change how many TCRs were above 1 in 1000 frequency, and no evidence was found of alterations in global repertoire structure. After repeated subsampling, the strength of the expansion versus patch-test correlation and the threshold at which it became significant changed.

Of note for this clonotype: Its antigen target is currently unknown. Base quality data are lacking; no much larger clone is found one base away.

To prepare the library, RACE was applied. Sequencing took place on a NextSeq 500. During library preparation, unique molecular identifiers were attached to individual cDNA molecules so that TCRs could be counted quantitatively and reproducibly. Both TCR alpha and TCR beta chains were sequenced from each blood RNA sample. On the authors' methods: Samples had a median of about 90,000 TCRs, with a range from about 23,224 to 700,000. The Decombinator software suite was used to annotate V, J and CDR3 in the TCR reads. For PS versus PT1 abundance plots, all samples were subsampled to the same number of TCRs (28,000). TCRs were defined as expanded if absent before sensitization and observed at least eight times at the 2-week time point. Clones were called with MiXCR by TCRdb after fastp trimmed the public reads at Q25, and only in-frame beta chains were retained. One record per CDR3 amino acid sequence lists the most common genes and DNA. The V and J calls shown here were made by TCRdb, not taken from the authors' results. For this sample there are 120,000 or so distinct CDR3 sequences; roughly an eighth appear just once. The ten largest clonotypes hold roughly 0.92% of the sample.

The sample's time point label is to be understood as: patch test 1, 2 weeks after DPC sensitization. The sample's treatment or condition label, decoded: therapeutic diphenylcyclopropenone sensitization with weekly scalp DPC. At every patch-test visit, the blood draw took place before the patch test was put on. Eligible patients were aged 18 to 70, diagnosed with alopecia, deemed suitable for DPC therapy, and excluded if pregnant. Total RNA was extracted from unfractionated whole blood collected in Tempus Blood RNA tubes. V is pared back by 0 bases and J by 3 bases, with 9 bases lying between the germline termini. As encoded in the germline V gene, CDR1 is SGHRS while CDR2 is YFSETQ. The CDR3 goes from the cysteine to the phenylalanine over 14 residues. Solely the CDR3 DNA is kept, with 42 bases framed from the first base.

This TCR came from a young man with alopecia areata. Some clones in this sample may be carry-over from other donors' samples. The source was whole blood, collected in connection with sensitization to the hapten diphenylcyclopropenone (DPC). Recombination joined TRBV5-1 with TRBJ2-5; possibly the D gene is TRBD1, per 6 matching bases. Here the CDR3 is given as CASSLVDREETQYF. The nucleotides read TGCGCCAGCAGCTTGGTGGACAGAGAAGAGACCCAGTACTTC.